Following are 15 T cell receptor beta chains from one sample sequenced in a study of T cell changes during pregnancy in multiple sclerosis (dated by TCRdb to about 2019). Preparation of the library involved the immunoSEQ multiplex PCR assay. The table was pulled from immuneACCESS by TCRdb, which kept in-frame rearrangements only. Such tables lose some clones; where checked, under half of the loss comes from unresolved V genes, and the rest has no known cause. The sample table holds 65,000 to 80,000 clones, of which approximately 94% were seen once. 0.21% of the sample is in the top ten clones. The source material was CD4+ T cells from peripheral blood mononuclear cells, sampled before pregnancy. These receptor sequences come from a female donor with multiple sclerosis, enrolled in a pregnancy study.

The chain links TRBV7-8 to TRBJ2-7; TRBD1 agrees at 10 bases. The CDR3 is 15 residues long. The V gene's germline CDR1 is SGHVS and CDR2 FQNEAQ. The V and J ends lost 3 bases and 6 bases, in that order; junction bases with no gene match: 8. This CDR3 is CASSFPGQGYREQYF. The DNA for the CDR3 is TGTGCCAGCAGCTTCCCGGGACAGGGGTACCGCGAGCAGTACTTC.

This sequence joins TRBV4-2 and TRBJ2-5, with TRBD1 identical over 7 bases. CDR1 and CDR2 (germline): LGHNA, YNFKEQ. The CDR3 extends over 17 amino acids. Losses at the gene ends were 5 bases for V and 0 bases for J; bases not matched to a gene: 12. The CDR3: CASSDTLGGLYQETQYF. As DNA, the CDR3 is TGTGCCAGCAGCGACACGCTAGGGGGCCTCTACCAAGAGACCCAGTACTTC.

The chain uses TRBV5-6 and TRBJ2-3; 10 bases map to TRBD2. Trimming at V came to 0 bases and at J to 3 bases, leaving 7 bases not matched to a gene. Germline CDR1 and CDR2: SGHDT and YYEEEE. The CDR3 is 17 residues long. The CDR3 DNA reads as TGTGCCAGCAGCTTGGCCCCCCTAGCGGGGGTGACAGATACGCAGTATTTT. This encodes CASSLAPLAGVTDTQYF.

The chain combines TRBV7-2 with TRBJ1-5; D ambiguous. The CDR3 spans 15 residues. Germline V CDR1 and CDR2: SGHTA, FQGNSA. Trimming pared 5 bases from V and 2 bases from J, leaving 13 bases between. In DNA form, the CDR3 reads TGTGCCAGCAGCCAAGAAGCGACCGGCAATCAGCCCCAGCATTTT. Translated, it gives CASSQEATGNQPQHF.

The table lists this clone with a count of one. The chain is built from TRBV5-1 and TRBJ1-5; D not certain. Germline V gene data show CDR1 as SGHRS and CDR2 as YFSETQ. With 3 bases removed from V and 0 bases from J, the gap between germline ends came to 4 bases. This CDR3 is 13 amino acids long. In DNA, the CDR3 is TGCGCCAGCAGCTCAGATAGCAATCAGCCCCAGCATTTT. Protein sequence: CASSSDSNQPQHF. Looking up the rest from reference TRBV5-1 and TRBJ1-5 gives the full variable domain: KAGVTQTPRYLIKTRGQQVTLSCSPISGHRSVSWYQQTPGQGLQFLFEYFSETQRNKGNFPGRFSGRQFSNSRSEMNVSTLELGDSALYLCASSSDSNQPQHFGDGTRLSIL.

This chain uses TRBV19 with TRBJ2-2, with D perhaps matching TRBD1 (6 bases). Trimming cost V 5 bases and J 0 bases, with 13 bases left between them. Germline CDR1 is LNHDA and CDR2 is SQIVND (reference sequence). CDR3 length equals 16 residues. CDR3 residues: CASSLGRGSNTGELFF. In DNA form, the CDR3 reads TGTGCCAGTAGTTTGGGCAGGGGCTCGAACACCGGGGAGCTGTTTTTT.

The DNA of the CDR3 is TGTGCCAGTAGTATAGAAGACAGGGGAAATTACGAGCAGTACTTC. Its protein is CASSIEDRGNYEQYF. The V call is TRBV19, the J call TRBJ2-7, with 8 bases matching TRBD1. Germline trimming cut 0 bases from V and 4 bases from J; bases unmatched to any gene: 5. This CDR3 has 15 amino acids. Germline lookup yields CDR1 LNHDA and CDR2 SQIVND (reference sequence).

The chain carries TRBV9 and TRBJ2-2; tentatively, D is TRBD2 (6 bases). CDR1 and CDR2 from the germline V gene are SGDLS and YYNGEE. V lost 4 bases to trimming and J lost 0 bases, with 13 bases between them. CDR3 length: 16 amino acids. The CDR3 DNA is TGTGCCAGCAGCCCCCAGCGGGCCCCGAACACCGGGGAGCTGTTTTTT. Translation gives CASSPQRAPNTGELFF.

V and J are TRBV4-1 and TRBJ2-7; TRBD2 might be the D (5 bases). This CDR3 is built from 16 residues. V was pared by 4 bases and J by 3 bases, with 19 bases between. The germline gives CDR1 MGHRA, CDR2 YSYEKL. CDR3 in amino acids: CASSLDLRASLYEQYF. The CDR3 DNA sequence: TGCGCCAGCAGCCTGGACCTGAGGGCCTCACTCTACGAGCAGTACTTC.

The chain is built from TRBV7-9 and TRBJ1-2; possible D gene TRBD1, 5 bases. This CDR3 has 14 residues. Germline V lookup: CDR1 SEHNR, CDR2 FQNEAQ (reference sequence). The V end lost 5 bases, the J end lost 2 bases, and 12 bases lay between the germline ends. The CDR3 nucleotides are TGTGCCAGCAGCCCTCGACAGCGCAACTATGGCTACACCTTC. It specifies CASSPRQRNYGYTF.

The J gene is TRBJ1-6, the V gene TRBV27; no reliable D call. From germline, CDR1 is MNHEY and CDR2 SMNVEV (reference sequence). The CDR3 is made up of 13 amino acids. The V and J ends lost 2 bases and 7 bases respectively, with 6 bases between them. For the CDR3, the DNA is TGTGCCAGCAGTTTAAACTGGAATTCACCCCTCCACTTT. Translated, it gives CASSLNWNSPLHF.

The rearrangement joins TRBV10-3 to TRBJ2-2; TRBD2 agrees at 9 bases. J lost 7 bases, V lost 8 bases, and 8 bases had no gene match. CDR1 is ENHRY and CDR2 is SYGVKD in the germline V gene. CDR3 length: 14 amino acids. CDR3: CAIARTSEGGELFF. As DNA, the CDR3 is TGTGCCATCGCGAGGACTAGCGAAGGCGGGGAGCTGTTTTTT.

The chain is built from TRBV5-4 and TRBJ1-1; D perhaps matches TRBD1 (5 bases). Germline-derived CDR1 and CDR2 are SGHNT and YYREEE (reference sequence). The CDR3 is 14 residues long. Deletions cut 2 bases from V and 0 bases from J, with 8 bases between. The CDR3 DNA is TGTGCCAGCAGCTTAACGGGGGTGAACACTGAAGCTTTCTTT. Protein sequence: CASSLTGVNTEAFF.

J is TRBJ2-2 and V is TRBV5-1, with 10 bases lining up with TRBD1. Germline-derived CDR1 and CDR2 are SGHRS and YFSETQ. V dropped 2 bases and J dropped 5; count of bases not matched to a gene: 3. The CDR3 totals 15 residues. This CDR3 is CASSLGQGVTGELFF. The CDR3 nucleotides read TGCGCCAGCAGCTTAGGACAGGGGGTAACCGGGGAGCTGTTTTTT.

The CDR3 sequence is CASSVRGGDVGELFF. The CDR3 nucleotides read TGTGCCAGCAGCGTCAGAGGGGGGGATGTCGGGGAGCTGTTTTTT. This sequence joins TRBV9 and TRBJ2-2; tentatively, D is TRBD2 (7 bases). Germline V gene sequence: CDR1 SGDLS, CDR2 YYNGEE. V lost 2 bases and J lost 7, with 15 bases in between. CDR3 length: 15 amino acids.